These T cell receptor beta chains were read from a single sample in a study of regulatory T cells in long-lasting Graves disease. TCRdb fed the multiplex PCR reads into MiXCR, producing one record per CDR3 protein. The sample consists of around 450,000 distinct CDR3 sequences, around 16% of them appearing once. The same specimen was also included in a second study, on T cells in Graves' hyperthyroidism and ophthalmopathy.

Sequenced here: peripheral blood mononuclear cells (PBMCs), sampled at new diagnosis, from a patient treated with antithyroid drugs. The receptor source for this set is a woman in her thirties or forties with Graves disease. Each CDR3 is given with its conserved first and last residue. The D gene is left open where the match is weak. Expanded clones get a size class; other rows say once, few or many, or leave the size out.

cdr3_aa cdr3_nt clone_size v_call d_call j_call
CASSADHRDTGLGQYF TGTGCCAGCAGCGCAGATCACCGGGACACCGGACTAGGGCAGTACTTC many TRBV9 . TRBJ2-7
CSGGTSGRAVGEQFF TGCAGCGGCGGGACTAGCGGGAGGGCGGTTGGTGAGCAGTTCTTC many TRBV29-1 TRBD2 TRBJ2-1
CASSQEGQGAGYEQYF TGTGCCAGCAGCCAAGAAGGACAGGGGGCAGGATACGAGCAGTACTTC many TRBV4-2 TRBD1 TRBJ2-7
CASSGVAGGPVETQYF TGTGCCAGCAGTGGGGTAGCGGGAGGGCCCGTCGAGACCCAGTACTTC many TRBV28 TRBD2 TRBJ2-5
CASSFRTSGGTFRETQYF TGTGCCAGCAGCTTCAGGACTAGCGGAGGTACCTTCAGAGAGACCCAGTACTTC . TRBV11-2 TRBD2 TRBJ2-5
CASSLTSGDTQYF TGTGCCAGCAGCTTAACTTCGGGGGATACGCAGTATTTT many TRBV11-1 . TRBJ2-3
CASSKDREWAEAFF TGTGCCAGCAGCAAAGACAGGGAGTGGGCTGAAGCTTTCTTT many TRBV12-3/TRBV12-4 TRBD1 TRBJ1-1
CASSLGGTPKETQYF TGTGCCAGCAGCTTGGGCGGGACACCCAAAGAGACCCAGTACTTC . TRBV5-6 . TRBJ2-5
CSVVETSGRAGGEQFF TGCAGCGTTGTGGAAACTAGCGGGAGGGCCGGAGGTGAGCAGTTCTTC . TRBV29-1 TRBD2 TRBJ2-1
CSAIGRGATTDTQYF TGCAGCGCTATTGGGCGGGGGGCGACCACAGATACGCAGTATTTT many TRBV29-1 TRBD2 TRBJ2-3
CAWNAITDTQYF TGTGCCTGGAATGCGATCACAGATACGCAGTATTTT . TRBV30 . TRBJ2-3
CASTPGTEETQYF TGTGCCAGCACACCCGGGACAGAAGAGACCCAGTACTTC . TRBV27 TRBD1 TRBJ2-5
CASSVGWFELETQYF TGTGCCAGCAGCGTAGGGTGGTTCGAATTGGAGACCCAGTACTTC . TRBV9 . TRBJ2-5
CASSQDKGSGGGYTF TGTGCCAGCAGCCAAGATAAAGGTTCTGGGGGTGGCTACACCTTC few TRBV4-2 . TRBJ1-2
CASNKGLGKAHF TGTGCCAGCAACAAGGGCCTTGGTAAGGCGCATTTT . TRBV6-2/TRBV6-3 . TRBJ1-5
CAWSVNSYEQYF TGTGCCTGGAGTGTAAATAGCTACGAGCAGTACTTC few TRBV30 . TRBJ2-7
CASSYPRGSSYNEQFF TGTGCCAGCAGTTACCCTAGGGGGAGCTCCTACAATGAGCAGTTCTTC few TRBV6-5 . TRBJ2-1